This is a list of T cell receptor beta chains from one sample in a study of T cells after yellow fever vaccination. Each CDR3 protein gets one entry after TCRdb re-called the 5' RACE reads with MiXCR. This table holds tens of thousands of distinct CDR3 sequences, around 7.1% found once. Sequences were derived from CD8+ T cells sorted from PBMCs, sampled 10 to 11 days after the first yellow fever vaccination. Every receptor here comes from a man aged 18 to 29 who received the YFV17D yellow fever vaccine. CDR3s include the opening cysteine and the closing phenylalanine or tryptophan. Fields, in order: clone size, J gene, D gene, V gene, CDR3 protein, CDR3 DNA. A D gene is named only where the DNA matches it firmly. Clone size appears in some rows only: once, few, many, or a class for an expanded clone.

many	TRBJ1-2	.	TRBV29-1	CSAVTENLYGYTF	TGCAGCGCCGTAACAGAGAATCTCTATGGCTACACCTTC
many	TRBJ2-7	.	TRBV5-1	CASMGTRGTYEQYF	TGCGCCAGCATGGGTACGAGAGGAACCTACGAGCAGTACTTC
few	TRBJ1-1	.	TRBV4-2	CASSQVGRGSNTEAFF	TGTGCCAGCAGCCAAGTGGGGCGGGGCTCGAACACTGAAGCTTTCTTT
.	TRBJ2-3	TRBD2	TRBV7-9	CASSLGTSGARDTQYF	TGTGCCAGCAGCTTAGGCACTAGCGGGGCGCGGGATACGCAGTATTTT
.	TRBJ2-3	.	TRBV7-9	CASTTDTQYF	TGTGCCAGCACCACAGATACGCAGTATTTT
.	TRBJ1-1	.	TRBV27	CASGVLANTEAFF	TGTGCCAGCGGGGTCCTGGCGAACACTGAAGCTTTCTTT
.	TRBJ2-5	.	TRBV4-2	CASSRPGAGETQYF	TGTGCCAGCAGCCGCCCTGGGGCTGGAGAGACCCAGTACTTC
many	TRBJ1-6	TRBD1	TRBV4-1	CASSQDGTGQPLHF	TGCGCCAGCAGCCAAGATGGGACAGGCCAACCCCTCCACTTT
.	TRBJ1-5	.	TRBV19	CASSDPPQPQHF	TGTGCCAGTAGTGACCCCCCCCAGCCCCAGCATTTT
many	TRBJ2-5	.	TRBV6-1	CASSTPGEYQETQYF	TGTGCCAGCAGTACCCCGGGGGAGTACCAAGAGACCCAGTACTTC
.	TRBJ2-7	.	TRBV12-3/TRBV12-4	CASSAGTDSYEQYF	TGTGCCAGCAGTGCCGGGACGGACTCCTACGAGCAGTACTTC
.	TRBJ1-6	.	TRBV7-9	CASSFLGSNSPLHF	TGTGCCAGCAGCTTTCTGGGTTCCAATTCACCCCTCCACTTT
few	TRBJ2-5	.	TRBV7-9	CASSPDTYQETQYF	TGTGCCAGCAGCCCAGACACGTACCAAGAGACCCAGTACTTC
few	TRBJ1-5	.	TRBV3-1	CASSLSGTVDQPQHF	TGTGCCAGCAGTTTGTCCGGGACCGTCGATCAGCCCCAGCATTTT
many	TRBJ2-2	.	TRBV7-8	CASSVRQDTGELFF	TGTGCCAGCAGCGTAAGACAGGACACCGGGGAGCTGTTTTTT
many	TRBJ2-3	.	TRBV12-3/TRBV12-4	CASSSGPGTDTQYF	TGTGCCAGCAGTTCTGGGCCAGGCACAGATACGCAGTATTTT
many	TRBJ2-1	.	TRBV12-5	CASGLVLYEQFF	TGTGCTAGTGGTTTGGTACTCTATGAGCAGTTCTTC
.	TRBJ2-5	.	TRBV10-3	CAISESRVGGQSGQETQYF	TGTGCCATCAGTGAGAGTAGAGTGGGGGGACAGTCTGGCCAAGAGACCCAGTACTTC